Each of the 10 T cell receptor beta chains below was sequenced from the same sample in a study of early T cells in non-severe SARS-CoV-2 infection (dated by TCRdb to about 2021). Library preparation was by 5' RACE. The sequencer listed for this sample is NextSeq 500. TCRdb redid the processing of the public reads, applying fastp at Q25 and MiXCR, and retained in-frame beta chains. Rows with a matching CDR3 protein are joined into one entry that keeps the most common DNA and genes. Here the sample has fewer than 120,000 distinct CDR3 sequences; 10% to 15% occur a single time. The ten most abundant clones make up 3.5% to 4% of the sample. The source material was whole blood, sampled at baseline. These receptors were taken from an adult who was a healthcare worker with PCR-confirmed SARS-CoV-2 infection or an uninfected control (not recorded which).

This clonotype was recorded many times. The chain combines TRBV12-3 or TRBV12-4 with TRBJ1-1, with D maybe TRBD1 (6 bases). V was shortened by 1 base and J by 2 bases, with 14 bases between the two germline ends. The CDR3 covers 16 residues. The CDR3 is CASSLGGGRGNTEAFF. The DNA of the CDR3 is TGTGCCAGCAGTTTAGGGGGGGGCAGGGGCAACACTGAAGCTTTCTTT.

This clonotype was counted between two and nine times. V is TRBV20-1 and J is TRBJ2-1; TRBD2 matches at 13 bases. CDR3 length: 14 residues. V shed 6 bases and J 6 bases; nucleotides not matched to a gene: 5. The germline CDR1 and CDR2 sequences are DFQATT and SNEGSKA (reference sequence). CDR3 in DNA: TGCAGTGCGACGACTAGCGGGAGGCCCAATGAGCAGTTCTTC. Translated, it gives CSATTSGRPNEQFF.

The V and J genes are TRBV5-4 and TRBJ2-2; 7 nucleotides line up with TRBD2. Germline V gives CDR1 SGHNT, CDR2 YYREEE (reference sequence). CDR3 length: 15 residues. The junction had 4 bases not matched to a gene; V was cut back by 0 bases and J by 5 bases. The CDR3 loop is CASSLGDYPTGELFF. The CDR3 coding sequence is TGTGCCAGCAGCTTGGGGGACTACCCTACCGGGGAGCTGTTTTTT.

This clonotype was observed a few times. This chain uses TRBV30 with TRBJ2-7; 10 bases line up with TRBD2. CDR1 is GTSNPN, CDR2 SVGIG, per germline (reference sequence). This CDR3 spans 14 amino acids. Trimming took 5 bases from V and 4 from J; bases not matched to a gene: 8. The CDR3 DNA is TGTGCCTGGCGGCTAGCGGGAGCCCTTTACGAGCAGTACTTC. It codes for CAWRLAGALYEQYF. Looking up the rest from reference TRBV30 and TRBJ2-7 gives the full variable domain: SQTIHQWPATLVQPVGSPLSLECTVEGTSNPNLYWYRQAAGRGLQLLFYSVGIGQISSEVPQNLSASRPQDRQFILSSKKLLLSDSGFYLCAWRLAGALYEQYFGPGTRLTVT.

In its sample, this clonotype was seen a few times. This chain links TRBV5-6 with TRBJ1-2; no clear D gene. CDR3 length: 13 amino acids. In germline, CDR1 is SGHDT, CDR2 YYEEEE. V was cut by 1 base and J by 3 bases, with 7 bases left in between. The CDR3 sequence: CASSLNTYYGYTF. CDR3 coding DNA: TGTGCCAGCAGCTTGAACACCTACTATGGCTACACCTTC.

This clonotype was observed many times. The rearrangement joins TRBV6-2 or TRBV6-3 to TRBJ1-5; 12 bases map to TRBD1. Per germline, CDR1 MNHEY and CDR2 SVGEGT. The CDR3 loop spans 17 amino acids. After removal of 6 bases from V and 6 bases from J, the junction contained 12 bases not matched to a gene. CDR3 coding DNA: TGTGCCAGCAGCCGCCCGGGACAGGGGGCAAGGCGTCAGCCCCAGCATTTT. Encoded protein: CASSRPGQGARRQPQHF.

The rearrangement joins TRBV24-1 to TRBJ2-1; 10 positions match TRBD2. Germline CDR1 and CDR2: KGHDR and SFDVKD. The CDR3 is 17 amino acids. V lost 0 bases and J lost 6; bases outside the gene matches: 7. The CDR3 bases are TGTGCCACCAGTGATTTGAATAGCGGGGGGCCCCCCAATGAGCAGTTCTTC. Protein sequence: CATSDLNSGGPPNEQFF.

The rearrangement uses TRBV13 and TRBJ2-1, with no clear D. The germline V gene encodes CDR1 PRHDT and CDR2 FYEKMQ (reference sequence). V was clipped by 5 bases and J by 2 bases, with 7 bases between them. The CDR3 totals 13 residues. The CDR3 sequence is CASSITPYNEQFF. Here the CDR3 DNA reads TGTGCCAGCAGCATTACACCCTACAATGAGCAGTTCTTC.

This clonotype was counted ten times or more. The chain couples TRBV6-1 to TRBJ2-7, with 7 bases that match TRBD2. The CDR3 is 18 residues long. V dropped 2 bases and J dropped 1; count of bases not matched to a gene: 14. CDR1 and CDR2 (germline): MNHNS, SASEGT. The DNA of the CDR3 is TGTGCCAGCAGTGAAAGGTCCCTAGCGGTCTCGTTTTCCTACGAGCAGTACTTC. This encodes CASSERSLAVSFSYEQYF.

The rearrangement links TRBV6-1 to TRBJ2-3; tentative D call: TRBD1 (5 bases). This CDR3 spans 14 amino acids. The germline V gene has CDR1 MNHNS and CDR2 SASEGT. The V end was cut by 6 bases, the J end by 1 base, with 11 bases between. The CDR3 loop is CASSRTPGTDTQYF. In DNA form, the CDR3 reads TGTGCCAGCAGCAGGACACCAGGCACAGATACGCAGTATTTT.